The source of this T cell receptor beta chain is a study of identical twins. Overall study findings and caveats: Partly confounded zero-insertion analyses could result from invariant MAIT and iNKT cells.

TCRdb called the 5' RACE reads again in MiXCR, with one record for every CDR3 protein. The sample has 600,000 to 850,000 distinct CDR3 sequences, 18% seen once. To note about this clonotype: The antigen is undetermined.

The CDR3 sequence is 15 residues long. V was clipped by 5 bases and J by 0 bases; unmatched bases: 6. In addition, the sample was reused for a study of T cells expressing NK-cell markers. That investigation notes: HCMV serostatus: most of the eight sequenced donors positive, one negative. Whether expanded NKG2C+ T cell clones recognized HCMV stayed uncertain.

The TCR originated in a woman aged 18 to 35 in good health. The sample taken for sequencing was PBMCs. The chain combines TRBV12-3 or TRBV12-4 with TRBJ2-7, with TRBD2 matching over 8 bases. The CDR3 reads CASSPTSGPSYEQYF. CDR3 DNA: TGTGCCAGCAGTCCCACTAGCGGACCCTCCTACGAGCAGTACTTC.